The present entry profiles one TCR beta chain with its context. Its target is not known. Whoever was chosen for sequencing had shown CD8+CD57+ cell expansion by flow cytometry. The enrolled patients all had severe acquired aplastic anemia. Blood sampling was performed on the patients, and none of them had received therapy by then. V shed 5 bases and J shed 7 bases, with 8 bases lying between them. CDR1 is SGHTA, CDR2 FQGTGA, per germline. CDR3 size: 12 residues. TCR beta VDJ combinations and CDR3 sequences were profiled from genomic DNA. TCRdb reprocessed the reads with MiXCR, giving one entry per CDR3 protein. The data contain 150,000 to 200,000 distinct CDR3 sequences, over 40% of them singletons. The data were obtained in a study of CD8+CD57+ T cells in acquired aplastic anemia. Findings of the study overall: Patients and healthy controls showed no significant CD8+ Simpson's diversity difference. A set of approximately 29 CD8+ CDR3 sequences was shared between patients and controls, and these sequences appeared highly expressed in patients.

The V and J genes are TRBV7-3 and TRBJ2-2; D is unclear. Specimen: sorted CD4+, CD8+, or CD8+CD57+ T cells (not recorded which) from PBMCs. This TCR was sampled from a human donor with aplastic anemia. The CDR3 spells CASSPTHGELFF. The CDR3 DNA is TGTGCCAGCAGCCCAACCCACGGGGAGCTGTTTTTT.